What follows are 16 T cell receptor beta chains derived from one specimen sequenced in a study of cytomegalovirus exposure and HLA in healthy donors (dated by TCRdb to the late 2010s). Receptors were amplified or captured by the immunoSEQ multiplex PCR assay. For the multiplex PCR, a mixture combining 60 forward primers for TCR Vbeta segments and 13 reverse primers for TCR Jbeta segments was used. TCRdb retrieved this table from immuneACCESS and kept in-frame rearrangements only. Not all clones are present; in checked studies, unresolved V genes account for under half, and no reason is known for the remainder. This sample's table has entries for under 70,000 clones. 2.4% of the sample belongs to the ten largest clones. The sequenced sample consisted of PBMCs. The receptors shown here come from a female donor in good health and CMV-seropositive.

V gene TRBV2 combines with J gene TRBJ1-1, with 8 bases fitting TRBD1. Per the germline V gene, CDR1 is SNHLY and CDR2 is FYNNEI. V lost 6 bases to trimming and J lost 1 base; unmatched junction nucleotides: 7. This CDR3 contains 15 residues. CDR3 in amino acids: CASRGDRRSNTEAFF. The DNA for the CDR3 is TGTGCCAGCAGGGGGGACAGGCGTTCGAACACTGAAGCTTTCTTT. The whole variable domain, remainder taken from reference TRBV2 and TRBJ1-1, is EPEVTQTPSHQVTQMGQEVILRCVPISNHLYFYWYRQILGQKVEFLVSFYNNEISEKSEIFDDQFSVERPDGSNFTLKIRSTKLEDSAMYFCASRGDRRSNTEAFFGQGTRLTVV.

In DNA form, the CDR3 reads TGCGCCAGCAGCTTGGGGGGAGCGGGTAACGCCTACGAGCAGTACTTC. Translation gives CASSLGGAGNAYEQYF. The chain has TRBV5-1 and TRBJ2-7; D possibly corresponds to TRBD2 (6 bases). Looked up from germline, CDR1 is SGHRS and CDR2 is YFSETQ. Trimming left V 0 bases short and J 2 bases short, with 15 bases between. This CDR3 has 16 residues.

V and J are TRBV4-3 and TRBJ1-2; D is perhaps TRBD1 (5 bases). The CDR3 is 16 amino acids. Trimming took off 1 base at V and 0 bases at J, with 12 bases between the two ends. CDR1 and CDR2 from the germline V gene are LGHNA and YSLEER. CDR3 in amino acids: CASSQGRGTANYGYTF. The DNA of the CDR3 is TGCGCCAGCAGCCAAGGCCGAGGGACTGCTAACTATGGCTACACCTTC.

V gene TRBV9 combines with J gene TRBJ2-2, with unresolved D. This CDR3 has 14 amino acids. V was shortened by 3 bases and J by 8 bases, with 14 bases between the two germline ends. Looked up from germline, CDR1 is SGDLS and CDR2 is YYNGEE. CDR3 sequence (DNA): TGTGCCAGCAGCGCGCGCCCTTATTTGGGGGAGCTGTTTTTT. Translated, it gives CASSARPYLGELFF.

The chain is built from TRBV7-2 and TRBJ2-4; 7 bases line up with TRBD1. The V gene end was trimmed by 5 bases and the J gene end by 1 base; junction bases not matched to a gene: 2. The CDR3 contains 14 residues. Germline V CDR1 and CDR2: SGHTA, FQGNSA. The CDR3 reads CASSLRGAKNIQYF. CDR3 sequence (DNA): TGTGCCAGCAGCCTCAGGGGGGCCAAAAACATTCAGTACTTC.

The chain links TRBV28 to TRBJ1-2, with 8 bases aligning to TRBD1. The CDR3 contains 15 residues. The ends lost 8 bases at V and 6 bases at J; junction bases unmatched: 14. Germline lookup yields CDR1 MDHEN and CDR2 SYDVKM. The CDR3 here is CASSDRTGKTDGYTF. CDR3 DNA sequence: TGTGCCAGCTCCGATAGGACAGGGAAAACCGATGGCTACACCTTC.

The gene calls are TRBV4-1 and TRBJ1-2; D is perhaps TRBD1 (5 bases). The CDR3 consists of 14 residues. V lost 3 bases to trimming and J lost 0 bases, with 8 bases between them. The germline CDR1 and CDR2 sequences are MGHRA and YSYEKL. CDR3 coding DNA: TGCGCCAGCAGCCAGGGACTTTCTAACTATGGCTACACCTTC. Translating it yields CASSQGLSNYGYTF.

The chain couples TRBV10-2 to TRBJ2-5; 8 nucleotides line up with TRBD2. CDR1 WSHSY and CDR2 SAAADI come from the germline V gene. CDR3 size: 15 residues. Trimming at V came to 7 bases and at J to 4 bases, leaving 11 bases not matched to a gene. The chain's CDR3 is CASIRALAGGETQYF. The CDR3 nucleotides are TGCGCCAGCATTAGAGCGCTAGCGGGTGGAGAGACCCAGTACTTC.

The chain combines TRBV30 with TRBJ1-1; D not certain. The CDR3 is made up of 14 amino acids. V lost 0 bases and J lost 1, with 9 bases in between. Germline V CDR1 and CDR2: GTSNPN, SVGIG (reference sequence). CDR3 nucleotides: TGTGCCTGGAGTGTTGCGGGCCAGAACACTGAAGCTTTCTTT. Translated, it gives CAWSVAGQNTEAFF. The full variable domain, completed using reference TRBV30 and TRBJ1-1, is SQTIHQWPATLVQPVGSPLSLECTVEGTSNPNLYWYRQAAGRGLQLLFYSVGIGQISSEVPQNLSASRPQDRQFILSSKKLLLSDSGFYLCAWSVAGQNTEAFFGQGTRLTVV.

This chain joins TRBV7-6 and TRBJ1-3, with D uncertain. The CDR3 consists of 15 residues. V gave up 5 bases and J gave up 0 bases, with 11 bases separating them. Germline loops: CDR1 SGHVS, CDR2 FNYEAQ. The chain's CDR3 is CASSPEALSGNTIYF. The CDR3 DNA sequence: TGTGCCAGCAGCCCGGAGGCCCTCTCTGGAAACACCATATATTTT.

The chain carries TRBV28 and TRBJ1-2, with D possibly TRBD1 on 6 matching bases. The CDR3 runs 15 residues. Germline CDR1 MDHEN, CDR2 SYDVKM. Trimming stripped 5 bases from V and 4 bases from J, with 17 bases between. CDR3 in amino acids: CASSPGQITLYGYTF. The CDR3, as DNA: TGTGCCAGCAGTCCAGGACAGATTACCCTCTATGGCTACACCTTC.

CDR3 coding DNA: TGCAGCGTTGCTGAGGTCTCCTACGAGCAGTACTTC. Translation: CSVAEVSYEQYF. The chain links TRBV29-1 to TRBJ2-7; unclear D gene. V lost 4 bases and J lost 0, with 7 bases in between. Per the germline V gene, CDR1 is SQVTM and CDR2 is ANQGSEA. The CDR3 is 12 amino acids.

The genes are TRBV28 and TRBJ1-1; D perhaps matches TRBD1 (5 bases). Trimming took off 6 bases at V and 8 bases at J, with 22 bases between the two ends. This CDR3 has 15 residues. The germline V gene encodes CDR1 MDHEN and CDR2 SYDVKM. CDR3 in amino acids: CASRAGGRTIGEAFF. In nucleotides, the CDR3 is TGTGCCAGCAGAGCGGGGGGACGCACAATTGGGGAAGCTTTCTTT. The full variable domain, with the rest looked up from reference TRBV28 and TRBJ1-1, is DVKVTQSSRYLVKRTGEKVFLECVQDMDHENMFWYRQDPGLGLRLIYFSYDVKMKEKGDIPEGYSVSREKKERFSLILESASTNQTSMYLCASRAGGRTIGEAFFGQGTRLTVV.

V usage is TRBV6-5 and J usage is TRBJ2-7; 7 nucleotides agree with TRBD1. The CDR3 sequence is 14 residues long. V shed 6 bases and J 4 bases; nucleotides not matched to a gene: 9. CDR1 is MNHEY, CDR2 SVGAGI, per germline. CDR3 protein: CASRGRDSQYEQYF. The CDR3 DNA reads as TGTGCCAGCAGGGGACGGGACAGCCAGTACGAGCAGTACTTC.

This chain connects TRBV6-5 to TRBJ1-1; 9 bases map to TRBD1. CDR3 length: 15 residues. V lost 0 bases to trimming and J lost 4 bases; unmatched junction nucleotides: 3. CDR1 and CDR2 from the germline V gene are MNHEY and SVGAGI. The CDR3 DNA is TGTGCCAGCAGTTACTCCGGGACAGGGTCCACTGAAGCTTTCTTT. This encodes CASSYSGTGSTEAFF.

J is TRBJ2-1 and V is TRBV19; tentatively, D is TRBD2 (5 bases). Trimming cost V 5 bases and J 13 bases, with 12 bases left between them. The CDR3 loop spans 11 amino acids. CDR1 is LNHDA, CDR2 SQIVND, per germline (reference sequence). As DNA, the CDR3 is TGTGCCAGTAGTCCCGGGCGGGTTCAGTTCTTC. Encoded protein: CASSPGRVQFF.